These 25 T cell receptor beta chains originate from one sample sequenced in a study of graft-versus-host responses after intestinal transplantation. Data came from immunoSEQ multiplex PCR; TCRdb stores just in-frame clones and leaves some out. The table lists 6,000 to 7,000 clones, around 23% of them singletons. The material sequenced was alloreactive CD4+ T cells from a mixed lymphocyte reaction culture, taken before transplantation. Subset reported: CFSE-low proliferating T cells sorted from roughly 6-day pre-transplant mixed lymphocyte reaction (GvH or HvG direction). These receptors were obtained from a human patient who was an organ donor for intestinal transplantation.

This clone was observed a handful of times. The chain links TRBV6-9 to TRBJ1-1; D perhaps matches TRBD1 (5 bases). Germline V lookup: CDR1 MNHGY, CDR2 SVAAGI. The CDR3 consists of 14 residues. The V gene lost 5 bases and the J gene lost 1 base, with 11 bases spanning the gap. The CDR3 DNA reads TGTGCCAGCAGTAAGGGACTGTGGAACACTGAAGCTTTCTTT. Protein: CASSKGLWNTEAFF.

The V and J genes are TRBV27 and TRBJ2-5; 8 nucleotides line up with TRBD2. The CDR3 is 16 residues long. With 7 bases clipped from V and 0 bases from J, the junction kept 10 bases outside the gene matches. Looked up from germline, CDR1 is MNHEY and CDR2 is SMNVEV (reference sequence). For the CDR3, the DNA is TGTGCCAGCATATCGCGGGGGGCAGGGGACCAAGAGACCCAGTACTTC. Amino acid sequence: CASISRGAGDQETQYF.

The chain uses TRBV28 and TRBJ1-1; weak D call: TRBD1 (6 bases). Deletions cut 5 bases from V and 5 bases from J, with 12 bases between. The length of the CDR3 is 13 residues. CDR1 is MDHEN and CDR2 is SYDVKM in the germline V gene. CDR3 residues: CASSARGRTEAFF. The CDR3 nucleotides are TGTGCCAGCAGTGCCAGGGGTCGGACTGAAGCTTTCTTT.

About this clone: One end of the junction does not line up with germline, which may come from a read error. The V call is TRBV6-5, the J call TRBJ1-2; a possible D gene is TRBD1 (6 bases). Germline V gene sequence: CDR1 MNHEY, CDR2 SVGAGI. This CDR3 is built from 12 residues. The CDR3 DNA follows: TGTGCCATCAGTGAGTCGGGGGGCGGCTACACCTTC. Translating gives CAISESGGGYTF.

The CDR3 coding sequence is TGTGCCAGCAGTGAAGCCCTTAAGGGCGGGGGGGGCGAGCAGTACTTC. This sequence encodes CASSEALKGGGGEQYF. This sequence joins TRBV6-1 and TRBJ2-7; 9 bases fit TRBD2. The CDR3 sequence is 16 residues long. After removal of 0 bases from V and 6 bases from J, the junction contained 9 bases not matched to a gene. In germline, CDR1 is MNHNS, CDR2 SASEGT.

The J gene is TRBJ2-2, the V gene TRBV6-4; 12 bases agree with TRBD2. Losses at the gene ends were 6 bases for V and 5 bases for J; bases not matched to a gene: 1. The CDR3 has 14 residues. The germline gives CDR1 MRHNA, CDR2 SNTAGT. The DNA for the CDR3 is TGTGCCAGCAGCGGACTAGCGGGAACCGGGGAGCTGTTTTTT. Amino acid sequence: CASSGLAGTGELFF.

The gene calls are TRBV7-3 and TRBJ1-2; D is unclear. CDR1 and CDR2 from the germline V gene are SGHTA and FQGTGA. V gave up 2 bases and J gave up 7 bases, with 8 bases separating them. This CDR3 is built from 12 residues. CDR3 amino acids: CASSLELGGYTF. In DNA, the CDR3 is TGTGCCAGCAGCTTAGAATTAGGTGGCTACACCTTC.

The chain recombines TRBV28 with TRBJ2-1; 7 bases fit TRBD2. CDR3 size: 17 residues. Trimming cost V 5 bases and J 0 bases; bases outside gene matches: 10. Germline lookup yields CDR1 MDHEN and CDR2 SYDVKM. CDR3: CASSAPGLYGSYNEQFF. The CDR3 DNA is TGTGCCAGCAGTGCCCCGGGACTATATGGCTCCTACAATGAGCAGTTCTTC.

The chain links TRBV4-1 to TRBJ2-3; 10 nucleotides match TRBD2. CDR3 size: 17 residues. V lost 4 bases, J lost 2 bases, and 9 bases stayed unmatched. Germline V CDR1 and CDR2: MGHRA, YSYEKL. The CDR3: CASSLGLAVGHTDTQYF. The CDR3 DNA sequence: TGCGCCAGCAGCCTAGGACTAGCGGTAGGACACACAGATACGCAGTATTTT.

This chain uses TRBV25-1 with TRBJ2-5, with a tentative D call TRBD1 (6 bases). V was shortened by 6 bases and J by 3 bases, with 11 bases between the two germline ends. CDR1 and CDR2 from the germline V gene are MGHDK and SYGVNS. The CDR3 runs to 13 residues. The CDR3, as DNA: TGTGCCAGCAGGGGACAAAAAAAAGAGACCCAGTACTTC. Its translation is CASRGQKKETQYF.

This clone was seen only a few times. The CDR3 spells CAWSGAGGTYEQYF. The CDR3 DNA is TGTGCCTGGAGTGGTGCGGGGGGAACCTACGAGCAGTACTTC. The chain joins TRBV30 to TRBJ2-7; 8 bases are a match to TRBD2. The CDR3 runs 14 residues. After removal of 1 base from V and 2 bases from J, the junction contained 4 bases not matched to a gene. Germline CDR1 reads GTSNPN; CDR2 reads SVGIG (reference sequence).

The rearrangement uses TRBV11-2 and TRBJ2-1; possible D gene TRBD1, 5 bases. The CDR3 contains 15 residues. Germline CDR1 is SGHAT and CDR2 is FQNNGV. V was shortened by 0 bases and J by 5 bases, with 11 bases between the two germline ends. Written as DNA, the CDR3 is TGTGCCAGCAGCTTAGAGGGGCTTTATGACAATGAGCAGTTCTTC. Amino acid sequence: CASSLEGLYDNEQFF. Supplemented by reference TRBV11-2 and TRBJ2-1, the full variable domain reads EAGVAQSPRYKIIEKRQSVAFWCNPISGHATLYWYQQILGQGPKLLIQFQNNGVVDDSQLPKDRFSAERLKGVDSTLKIQPAKLEDSAVYLCASSLEGLYDNEQFFGPGTRLTVL.

The rearrangement uses TRBV11-2 and TRBJ2-3; tentatively, D is TRBD1 (5 bases). Germline V gene lookup returns CDR1 SGHAT and CDR2 FQNNGV. The CDR3 consists of 14 residues. V lost 1 base and J 1 base, leaving 6 bases between the germline ends. The chain's CDR3 is CASSLGGRTDTQYF. The CDR3 DNA reads as TGTGCCAGCAGCTTAGGGGGCCGCACAGATACGCAGTATTTT.

The chain links TRBV6-5 to TRBJ2-1, with 12 bases fitting TRBD2. V lost 7 bases to trimming and J lost 9 bases; unmatched junction nucleotides: 7. CDR3 length: 14 residues. The germline CDR1 and CDR2 sequences are MNHEY and SVGAGI. The CDR3 here is CASKRGLAGSEQFF. DNA for the CDR3: TGTGCCAGCAAAAGGGGACTAGCGGGTTCTGAGCAGTTCTTC.

The sample holds a few counts of this clone. This sample also contains other DNA sequences that code for the same CDR3. The V call is TRBV27, the J call TRBJ1-2; D might be TRBD1 (6 bases). CDR1 and CDR2 (germline): MNHEY, SMNVEV (reference sequence). This CDR3 spans 15 amino acids. The V end lost 4 bases, the J end lost 1 base, and 13 bases lay between the germline ends. The chain's CDR3 is CASSSPLRGNYGYTF. The CDR3 bases are TGTGCCAGCAGTTCCCCCCTCAGGGGTAACTATGGCTACACCTTC.

This rearrangement joins TRBV7-3 to TRBJ2-1, with 9 bases identical to TRBD2. Germline CDR1 SGHTA, CDR2 FQGTGA. V was pared by 1 base and J by 5 bases, with 3 bases of the junction left unmatched. The CDR3 has 15 residues. The CDR3 loop is CASSLRASGNNEQFF. For the CDR3, the DNA is TGTGCCAGCAGCTTAAGGGCTAGCGGGAACAATGAGCAGTTCTTC.

In its sample, this clone is medium-sized (0.01 to 0.1%). V gene TRBV10-3 combines with J gene TRBJ2-3; 12 bases agree with TRBD2. V gave up 3 bases and J gave up 3 bases; unmatched junction bases: 4. CDR1 and CDR2 (germline): ENHRY, SYGVKD. This CDR3 comprises 16 residues. CDR3 in amino acids: CAISDLAGGRTDTQYF. In DNA, the CDR3 is TGTGCCATCAGTGATCTAGCGGGAGGGCGGACAGATACGCAGTATTTT.

Judged by abundance, this clone is medium-sized. J is TRBJ2-1 and V is TRBV6-5; 11 bases align to TRBD2. Looked up from germline, CDR1 is MNHEY and CDR2 is SVGAGI. The CDR3 length is 13 residues. After removal of 6 bases from V and 9 bases from J, the junction contained 4 bases not matched to a gene. The CDR3 DNA reads TGTGCCAGCAGGGGACTAGCGGTTACTGAGCAGTTCTTC. Its protein product is CASRGLAVTEQFF.

V is TRBV6-9 and J is TRBJ2-7; 11 bases are a match to TRBD1. The CDR3 loop spans 15 amino acids. CDR1 is MNHGY, CDR2 SVAAGI, per germline. V lost 3 bases and J lost 2; bases outside the gene matches: 3. The CDR3 loop is CASSYGDRGTYEQYF. For the CDR3, the DNA is TGTGCCAGCAGTTACGGGGACAGGGGGACCTACGAGCAGTACTTC.

The chain couples TRBV11-2 to TRBJ1-3; D is uncertain. Per the germline V gene, CDR1 is SGHAT and CDR2 is FQNNGV. The length of the CDR3 is 15 residues. The V end lost 3 bases, the J end lost 0 bases, and 9 bases lay between the germline ends. The CDR3 coding sequence is TGTGCCAGCAGCTTCGACGGCCACTCTGGAAACACCATATATTTT. The encoded protein is CASSFDGHSGNTIYF.

Only a few counts were recorded for this clone. J is TRBJ2-1 and V is TRBV11-3; TRBD2 matches 8 bases. The trim removed 2 bases at V and 0 bases at J, leaving 12 bases unmatched. The CDR3 has 19 residues. Per germline, CDR1 SGHNT and CDR2 YENEEA. Here the CDR3 reads CASSLSSFVAGSSYNEQFF. The CDR3, as DNA: TGTGCCAGCAGCTTATCATCCTTCGTAGCGGGGAGCTCCTACAATGAGCAGTTCTTC.

By its share, this clone is medium-sized. The V and J genes are TRBV7-8 and TRBJ1-5, with D hard to call. V lost 5 bases and J 0 bases, leaving 8 bases between the germline ends. Per the germline V gene, CDR1 is SGHVS and CDR2 is FQNEAQ. The CDR3 consists of 14 residues. CDR3 residues: CASSMTLSNQPQHF. The CDR3 coding sequence is TGTGCCAGCAGCATGACGCTTAGCAATCAGCCCCAGCATTTT.

V gene TRBV4-1 combines with J gene TRBJ1-1; D uncertain. The CDR3 runs 17 residues. Between the trimmed V and J ends, which lost 6 bases and 3 bases, there was a span of 23 bases. CDR1 MGHRA and CDR2 YSYEKL come from the germline V gene. As DNA, the CDR3 is TGCGCCAGCAGTGAGCATCTGAGACATCCTGTCGACACTGAAGCTTTCTTT. It specifies CASSEHLRHPVDTEAFF.

This clone is labeled as medium-sized. This sequence joins TRBV7-2 and TRBJ2-7, with 9 positions matching TRBD1. Trimming at V came to 1 base and at J to 1 base, leaving 5 bases not matched to a gene. The length of the CDR3 is 16 residues. Germline values: CDR1 SGHTA, CDR2 FQGNSA. CDR3 nucleotides: TGTGCCAGCAGCTTAGATTTAGGGACAGGGTCCTACGAGCAGTACTTC. Its translation is CASSLDLGTGSYEQYF.

This clone came up once. CDR3 sequence reads: CASSPGTGPFRRGNTEAFF. The DNA for the CDR3 is TGTGCCAGCTCACCCGGGACAGGGCCTTTTCGCCGAGGGAACACTGAAGCTTTCTTT. The chain uses TRBV18 and TRBJ1-1, with TRBD1 identical over 9 bases. The V gene's germline CDR1 is KGHSH and CDR2 LQKENI. The junction had 15 bases not matched to a gene; V was cut back by 3 bases and J by 1 base. The CDR3 is 19 residues long.